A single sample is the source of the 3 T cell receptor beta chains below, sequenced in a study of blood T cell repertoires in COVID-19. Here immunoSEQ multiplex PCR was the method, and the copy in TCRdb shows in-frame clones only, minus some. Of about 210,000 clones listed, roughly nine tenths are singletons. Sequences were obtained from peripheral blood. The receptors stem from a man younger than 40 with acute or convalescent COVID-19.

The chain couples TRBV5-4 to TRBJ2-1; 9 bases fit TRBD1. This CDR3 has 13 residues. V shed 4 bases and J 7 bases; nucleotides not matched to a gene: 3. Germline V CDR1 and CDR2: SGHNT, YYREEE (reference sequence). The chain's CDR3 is CASSRGQGNEQFF. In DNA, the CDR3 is TGTGCCAGCAGCCGAGGACAGGGGAATGAGCAGTTCTTC. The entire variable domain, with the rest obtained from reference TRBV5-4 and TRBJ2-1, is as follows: ETGVTQSPTHLIKTRGQQVTLRCSSQSGHNTVSWYQQALGQGPQFIFQYYREEENGRGNFPPRFSGLQFPNYSSELNVNALELDDSALYLCASSRGQGNEQFFGPGTRLTVL.

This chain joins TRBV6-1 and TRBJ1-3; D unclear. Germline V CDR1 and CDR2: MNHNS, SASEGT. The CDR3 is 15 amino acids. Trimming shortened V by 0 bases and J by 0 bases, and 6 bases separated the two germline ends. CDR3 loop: CASSEAMSSGNTIYF. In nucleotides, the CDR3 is TGTGCCAGCAGTGAAGCGATGAGCTCTGGAAACACCATATATTTT.

The CDR3 DNA follows: TGTGCCATCAGTGGGCCTGATCAGCCCCAGCATTTT. Its translation: CAISGPDQPQHF. The gene calls are TRBV10-3 and TRBJ1-5; D unresolved. The CDR3 consists of 12 residues. The V end was cut by 4 bases, the J end by 5 bases, with 6 bases between. Looked up from germline, CDR1 is ENHRY and CDR2 is SYGVKD.